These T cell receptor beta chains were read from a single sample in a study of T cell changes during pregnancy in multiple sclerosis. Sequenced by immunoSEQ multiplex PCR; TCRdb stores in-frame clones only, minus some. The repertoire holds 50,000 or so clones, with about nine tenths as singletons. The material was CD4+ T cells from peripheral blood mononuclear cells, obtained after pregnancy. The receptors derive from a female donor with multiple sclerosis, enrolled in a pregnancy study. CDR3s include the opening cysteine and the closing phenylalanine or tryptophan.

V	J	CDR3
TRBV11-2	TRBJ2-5	CASSPALAGGPETQYF
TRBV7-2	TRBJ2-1	CASSLAGSGSGNEQFF
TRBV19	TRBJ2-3	CASSIVLAGVGTDTQYF
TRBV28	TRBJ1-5	CASRPTGKGDGQPQHF
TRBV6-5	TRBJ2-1	CASSDGGLAYEQFF
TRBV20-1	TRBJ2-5	CSARRGETQYF
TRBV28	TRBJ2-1	CASRSYGQTNEQFF
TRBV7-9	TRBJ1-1	CASSLVQTNTEAFF
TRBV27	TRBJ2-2	CASSHIPGLGGNRELFF
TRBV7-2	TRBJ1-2	CASRPTSTGNYGYTF
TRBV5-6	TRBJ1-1	CASSWTGTEAFF
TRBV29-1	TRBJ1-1	CSVEVDRASEAFF
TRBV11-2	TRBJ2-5	CASSLENGKWETQYF
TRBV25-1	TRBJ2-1	CASSDPGRPGSEQFF
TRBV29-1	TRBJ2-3	CSDTSGNTDTQYF
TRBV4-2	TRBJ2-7	CASSPAGLAYEQYF
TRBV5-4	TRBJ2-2	CASSLTSGQGGELFF
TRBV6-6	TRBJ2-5	CASSGTGRRETQYF
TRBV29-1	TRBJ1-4	CSARVGDRGGKLFF
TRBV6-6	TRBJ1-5	CASSQNPGQAGSPQHF
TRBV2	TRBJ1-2	CASGRENYGYTF
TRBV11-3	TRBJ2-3	CASSPVLGQGERTDTQYF
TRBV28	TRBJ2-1	CASSLDPRGLAGGYEQFF
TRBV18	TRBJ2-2	CASSPGTGPNTGELFF
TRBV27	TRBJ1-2	CASSPKARSLNYGYTF
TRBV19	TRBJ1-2	CASFSAGAMRGRGYTF
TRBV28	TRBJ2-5	CASSPGGGGQETQYF
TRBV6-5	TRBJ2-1	CASKRTSDYFNEQFF
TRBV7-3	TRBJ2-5	CASSLAGAGETQYF
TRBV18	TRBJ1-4	CASSANRPATNEKLFF
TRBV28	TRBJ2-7	CASSPGTSGKYEQYF
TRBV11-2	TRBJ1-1	CASSKIPPGSGTEAFF
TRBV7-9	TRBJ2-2	CASSFTSLPGELFF
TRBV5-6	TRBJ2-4	CASSSTGQSKNIQYF
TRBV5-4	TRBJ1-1	CASSSRKNTEAFF
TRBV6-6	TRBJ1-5	CASSRTGRRSNQPQHF
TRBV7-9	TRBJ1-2	CASSNSPPNYGYTF
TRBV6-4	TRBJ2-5	CASSMRNQETQYF
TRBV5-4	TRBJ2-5	CASSLPKETQYF
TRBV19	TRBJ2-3	CASRPGTGTSTDTQYF
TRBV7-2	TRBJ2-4	CASSRGTGDIQYF
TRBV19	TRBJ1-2	CASQEGPLYGYTF
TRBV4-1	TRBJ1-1	CASSQETGGFGAFF
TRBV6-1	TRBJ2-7	CASSETLAGPYEQYF
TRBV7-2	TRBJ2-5	CASSLGLAGLQETQYF
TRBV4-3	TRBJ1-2	CASSQTARGGNYGYTF
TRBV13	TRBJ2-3	CASSLTSGVGDTQYF
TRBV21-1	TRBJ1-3	CASSNRGQGISESGNTIYF
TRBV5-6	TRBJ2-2	CASSLGGLNTGELFF